The 6 T cell receptor beta chains given below trace back to one sample, sequenced in a study of T cells in Graves' hyperthyroidism and ophthalmopathy. TCR beta CDR3 sequences were amplified from RNA transcripts. TCR CDR3 regions were first amplified by RT-PCR with HTBI primers. TCRdb passed the multiplex PCR reads through MiXCR, listing each CDR3 protein once. Of 300,000 to 400,000 distinct CDR3 sequences in the sample, about 14% are singletons; the top ten hold around 19%. Sequences were obtained from blood. Source of these receptors: a woman aged 25 to 45 with Graves' ophthalmopathy.

Only a few counts were recorded for this clonotype. The chain uses TRBV28 and TRBJ2-5; 11 bases map to TRBD2. There are 17 residues in the CDR3. V lost 1 base and J lost 4; bases outside the gene matches: 8. CDR1 and CDR2 (germline): MDHEN, SYDVKM. This chain's CDR3 is CASSLYDWLAGGETQYF. The CDR3 coding sequence is TGTGCCAGCAGTTTATACGATTGGCTAGCGGGGGGAGAGACCCAGTACTTC. Drawing the rest from reference TRBV28 and TRBJ2-5, the complete variable domain is DVKVTQSSRYLVKRTGEKVFLECVQDMDHENMFWYRQDPGLGLRLIYFSYDVKMKEKGDIPEGYSVSREKKERFSLILESASTNQTSMYLCASSLYDWLAGGETQYFGPGTRLLVL.

This clonotype was counted at least ten times. This chain connects TRBV28 to TRBJ1-2, with D possibly matching TRBD1 (5 bases). The germline gives CDR1 MDHEN, CDR2 SYDVKM. The V gene lost 5 bases and the J gene lost 1 base, with 14 bases spanning the gap. This CDR3 has 15 residues. The CDR3 bases are TGTGCCAGCAGTCATCTACAGGACCATAACTATGGCTACACCTTC. Encoded protein: CASSHLQDHNYGYTF.

This rearrangement joins TRBV3-1 to TRBJ2-2, with D perhaps matching TRBD1 or TRBD2 (5 bases each). Looked up from germline, CDR1 is LGHDT and CDR2 is YNNKEL (reference sequence). CDR3 length: 16 residues. The V and J ends lost 1 base and 0 bases respectively, with 9 bases between them. The CDR3 coding sequence is TGTGCCAGCAGCCAAGTCGGGGCCTCGAACACCGGGGAGCTGTTTTTT. It is translated as CASSQVGASNTGELFF.

This clonotype has at least ten counts. This chain uses TRBV7-6 with TRBJ2-7; TRBD1 agrees at 10 bases. V was clipped by 5 bases and J by 4 bases; unmatched bases: 5. Germline V gene data show CDR1 as SGHVS and CDR2 as FNYEAQ. The CDR3 spans 14 residues. The CDR3 spells CASSRRDRGYEQYF. The CDR3 DNA sequence: TGTGCCAGCAGCCGAAGGGACAGGGGTTACGAGCAGTACTTC.

This clonotype was detected many times. The rearrangement uses TRBV7-2 and TRBJ2-2; no firm D call. V was clipped by 3 bases and J by 6 bases, with 14 bases between them. The length of the CDR3 is 15 residues. Germline V gives CDR1 SGHTA, CDR2 FQGNSA. CDR3 nucleotides: TGTGCCAGCAGCTTGGCCTCAACCGTGTCCGGGGAGCTGTTTTTT. This sequence encodes CASSLASTVSGELFF.

The CDR3 region is CASSDRSLARTPTGELFF. For the CDR3, the DNA is TGCGCCAGCAGTGATCGGTCTCTAGCAAGAACACCTACCGGGGAGCTGTTTTTT. The chain links TRBV10-2 to TRBJ2-2, with D tentatively TRBD2 (5 bases). V gave up 3 bases and J gave up 5 bases, with 22 bases separating them. The CDR3 loop spans 18 amino acids. From germline, CDR1 is WSHSY and CDR2 SAAADI.